The sequence of this TCR beta chain was determined in a study of CXCR3-negative and CXCR3-positive naive CD8 T cells (dated by TCRdb to between 2018 and 2021). As for the study more broadly: Some 130 million TRB reads were obtained in total, roughly 1.5 +/- 0.3 million reads per library. The diversity and physicochemical repertoire analyses included fewer than twelve donors pooled from two independent experiments. TRBV-TRBJ cluster analysis included naive subsets from a handful of donors and memory cells from 3 donors.

Sequenced on a NextSeq 550. The Human TCR Profiling Kit (MiLaboratory) was used to make UMI-labeled 5' RACE TRB cDNA libraries. cDNA synthesis used the entire amount of extracted RNA, and PCR amplification then used the entire amount of cDNA produced. Libraries were prepared in parallel with an identical number of PCR cycles. The source study handled its data this way. With a requirement of at least two reads per UMI, MIGEC and MiXCR extracted about 50,000 +/- 10,000 unique UMI-labeled TRB cDNA molecules per library. An average of around 40,000 +/- 10,000 functional in-frame TRB CDR3 nucleotide clonotypes without stop codons was found per library. After downsampling to 5000 UMI-labeled TRB molecules per sample, diversity metrics such as normalized Shannon-Wiener and Chao1 were calculated in VDJtools. Clonotype-size-weighted physicochemical properties of the central five CDR3 residues (interaction energy, strength, volume and Kidera factor 4) were computed in VDJtools. TCRdb reprocessed the reads; each CDR3 protein sequence makes one entry, and DNA is unavailable. TCRdb, not the original authors, processed these V and J calls. The sample table records tens of thousands of distinct CDR3 sequences. Roughly 7.7% of the sample rests with the top ten.

Points on this clonotype: Its antigen is not yet known.

For every CD8+ T cell subset, over 250,000 cells were flow-sorted straight into RLT lysis buffer, and each subset was sorted in triplicate. Peripheral blood mononuclear cells were isolated from buffy coats using standard density gradient centrifugation. An RNeasy Mini Kit was used to extract total RNA from the sorted cells. On the study overall, not on this receptor specifically: Because CXCR3 expression was partially decreased after cryopreservation, freshly isolated PBMCs were used for most assays. Within the same donor, TRBV-TRBJ usage looked similar between naive CXCR3-negative and CXCR3-positive cells, but memory cells had distinct patterns. Both naive subsets had comparably high repertoire diversity, while memory CD8+ T cells had much lower repertoire diversity. Because surface CD5, which is linked to self-reactivity in mice, was comparable between the naive subsets, TCR interaction strength was also inferred from TRB CDR3 physicochemical properties.

CDR1 and CDR2, looked up from the germline V gene, are SQVTM and ANQGSEA. From cysteine to phenylalanine, the CDR3 is 11 amino acids long. No DNA accompanies this entry. Sequencing used memory CD8+ T cells from blood. The sample's cell subset or site label, in plain terms: conventional CD8+ memory T cells (TMEM), sorted as controls. The chain was built from TRBV29-1 and TRBJ2-7; the TRBD1 assignment by TCRdb is unverifiable without DNA. This TCR came from a human donor in good health. Some clones in this sample may be carry-over from other donors' samples. The CDR3 protein sequence reads: CSVVLQGEQYF.